The source of this TCR beta chain is a study of blood T cell repertoires in COVID-19. This CDR3 is built from 14 residues. Trimming took 0 bases from V and 2 from J, leaving 7 bases between them. Germline CDR1 reads KGHSH; CDR2 reads LQKENI. Produced via immunoSEQ multiplex PCR; TCRdb's table is partial and in-frame only. Of almost 200,000 clones detected, roughly 90% appear once; the ten largest clones hold approximately 8.2%. This rearrangement joins TRBV18 to TRBJ2-5; D is perhaps TRBD1 (5 bases). This sequence originates from a woman between 18 and 30 years old who had recovered from COVID-19. Sequenced input: PBMCs or T cells enriched from blood (not recorded which). CDR3 nucleotides: TGTGCCAGCTCACCACCGACAGCACAAGAGACCCAGTACTTC. Translation: CASSPPTAQETQYF.